Below are 28 T cell receptor beta chains sequenced from a single sample in a study of human T cells and chemical hapten exposure. Noted time point: healthy volunteer bleed at 2 weeks. The study extracted total RNA from unfractionated whole blood. TCRdb reprocessed the RACE reads with MiXCR, giving one entry per CDR3 protein. The sample holds some 120,000 distinct CDR3 sequences, approximately 9.1% seen once. Sample: whole blood. These receptors came from a male donor in good health. Some clones in this sample may be carry-over from other donors' samples.

Many counts were recorded for this clonotype. This chain links TRBV27 with TRBJ2-1; D ambiguous. V was pared by 4 bases and J by 6 bases, with 13 bases between. The CDR3 totals 14 residues. CDR1 is MNHEY, CDR2 SMNVEV, per germline (reference sequence). CDR3 bases: TGTGCCAGCAGTTGGGGTGGCGTGCGCAATGAGCAGTTCTTC. It codes for CASSWGGVRNEQFF.

This clonotype occurred many times. The gene calls are TRBV20-1 and TRBJ2-4, with TRBD2 matching 8 bases. V shed 5 bases, J shed 0 bases, and the junction held 6 bases outside the gene matches. The germline V gene has CDR1 DFQATT and CDR2 SNEGSKA (reference sequence). The CDR3 contains 15 residues. CDR3 in DNA: TGCAGTGCTCAAGAGCGGGGGCTAGCCAAAAACATTCAGTACTTC. Residues: CSAQERGLAKNIQYF.

In its sample, this clonotype was seen a few times. The chain is built from TRBV27 and TRBJ2-2; D is possibly TRBD1 or TRBD2 (5 bases each). From germline, CDR1 is MNHEY and CDR2 SMNVEV (reference sequence). This CDR3 contains 16 residues. The V gene lost 6 bases and the J gene lost 2 bases, with 16 bases spanning the gap. The DNA for the CDR3 is TGTGCCAGCAGAACCTCCGGGACGCTAAACACCGGGGAGCTGTTTTTT. This translates into CASRTSGTLNTGELFF.

The chain carries TRBV3-1 and TRBJ2-5; D might be TRBD1 or TRBD2, each matching 5 bases. Germline V gene lookup returns CDR1 LGHDT and CDR2 YNNKEL (reference sequence). CDR3 length: 13 amino acids. V gave up 8 bases and J gave up 6 bases, with 16 bases separating them. CDR3 region: CASLPRGTKTQYF. The CDR3 DNA sequence: TGTGCCAGCCTCCCGAGAGGGACCAAGACCCAGTACTTC.

The CDR3 DNA reads as TGCGCCAGCAGTGGACAGAATGACGAGCAGTACTTC. It translates to CASSGQNDEQYF. The chain links TRBV5-1 to TRBJ2-7, with TRBD1 as a possible D gene (6 bases). Germline V gene sequence: CDR1 SGHRS, CDR2 YFSETQ. The CDR3 has 12 amino acids. V lost 5 bases to trimming and J lost 5 bases, with 11 bases between them.

The CDR3 DNA reads TGCAGTGCTAGACTAGCGGGAAGTGGGGAGACCCAGTACTTC. Protein sequence: CSARLAGSGETQYF. The rearrangement links TRBV20-1 to TRBJ2-5, with 9 bases lining up with TRBD2. Germline loops: CDR1 DFQATT, CDR2 SNEGSKA (reference sequence). The CDR3 has 14 amino acids. V lost 2 bases to trimming and J lost 5 bases; unmatched junction nucleotides: 6.

This chain joins TRBV20-1 and TRBJ2-5; 10 bases map to TRBD1. Trimming took 6 bases from V and 4 from J; bases not matched to a gene: 8. This CDR3 has 14 amino acids. Germline V gene data show CDR1 as DFQATT and CDR2 as SNEGSKA (reference sequence). The CDR3 DNA reads as TGCAGTGCCAATCCGGGACAGGGGATAGAGACCCAGTACTTC. Protein: CSANPGQGIETQYF.

This clonotype came up a few times. The chain uses TRBV7-9 and TRBJ2-1; a possible D gene is TRBD1 (6 bases). Germline lookup yields CDR1 SEHNR and CDR2 FQNEAQ (reference sequence). Trimming removed 1 base at V and 2 bases at J, with 9 bases between. CDR3 length: 15 amino acids. CDR3 loop: CASSLDRDAYNEQFF. The CDR3 region has the DNA TGTGCCAGCAGCTTAGACAGGGACGCCTACAATGAGCAGTTCTTC.

This clonotype was recorded a few times. DNA of the CDR3: TGTGCCATCAGCCCAAACACGTACGAGCAGTACTTC. Its translation is CAISPNTYEQYF. The chain links TRBV10-3 to TRBJ2-7; D call uncertain. Germline lookup yields CDR1 ENHRY and CDR2 SYGVKD. Trimming cost V 6 bases and J 4 bases, with 10 bases left between them. This CDR3 region has 12 residues.

In its sample, this clonotype was seen a few times. The gene calls are TRBV10-2 and TRBJ2-1; D is ambiguous. The length of the CDR3 is 13 residues. The ends were cut back, 3 bases at V and 8 bases at J, with 11 bases in the middle. Per germline, CDR1 WSHSY and CDR2 SAAADI. Written as DNA, the CDR3 is TGCGCCAGCAGTGATCTGGGGAAAGATGAGCAGTTCTTC. Amino acids: CASSDLGKDEQFF.

This clonotype was detected ten times or more. The chain recombines TRBV3-1 with TRBJ2-7; perhaps TRBD2 as D (6 bases). The CDR3 contains 16 residues. Germline V gives CDR1 LGHDT, CDR2 YNNKEL (reference sequence). Trimming stripped 4 bases from V and 3 bases from J, with 19 bases between. CDR3 amino acids: CASSPVIREPGYEQYF. The CDR3 DNA reads as TGTGCCAGCAGCCCCGTAATTCGGGAGCCAGGCTACGAGCAGTACTTC.

The chain is built from TRBV20-1 and TRBJ1-1; 8 bases agree with TRBD1. This CDR3 has 16 residues. J gave up 1 base and V 3 bases, and 10 bases lay outside the gene matches. Germline CDR1 DFQATT, CDR2 SNEGSKA (reference sequence). This chain's CDR3 is CSARRTGNAGNTEAFF. In DNA form, the CDR3 reads TGCAGTGCTAGGAGGACAGGGAATGCGGGGAACACTGAAGCTTTCTTT.

In this sample, this clonotype turned up a few times. The chain links TRBV5-1 to TRBJ2-2; 11 bases line up with TRBD1. V gave up 7 bases and J gave up 6 bases; unmatched junction bases: 5. This CDR3 comprises 14 residues. Germline loops: CDR1 SGHRS, CDR2 YFSETQ. The chain's CDR3 is CASYQDRGPGELFF. The CDR3 nucleotides read TGCGCCAGCTATCAGGACAGGGGGCCCGGGGAGCTGTTTTTT. The full variable domain, in which reference TRBV5-1 and TRBJ2-2 provide the parts outside the CDR3, is KAGVTQTPRYLIKTRGQQVTLSCSPISGHRSVSWYQQTPGQGLQFLFEYFSETQRNKGNFPGRFSGRQFSNSRSEMNVSTLELGDSALYLCASYQDRGPGELFFGEGSRLTVL.

This clonotype was seen at least ten times. The V gene is TRBV5-1, the J gene TRBJ2-3; no clear D gene. Trimming removed 0 bases from V and 0 bases from J, with 8 bases in between. CDR1 and CDR2 from the germline V gene are SGHRS and YFSETQ. The CDR3 is 15 residues long. CDR3 in DNA: TGCGCCAGCAGCTTGGTGGGATCTAGCACAGATACGCAGTATTTT. Its protein is CASSLVGSSTDTQYF. Full variable domain (outside the CDR3, taken from reference TRBV5-1 and TRBJ2-3): KAGVTQTPRYLIKTRGQQVTLSCSPISGHRSVSWYQQTPGQGLQFLFEYFSETQRNKGNFPGRFSGRQFSNSRSEMNVSTLELGDSALYLCASSLVGSSTDTQYFGPGTRLTVL.

The table lists this clonotype with a few counts. This chain joins TRBV20-1 and TRBJ1-1, with a possible D match to TRBD1 (6 bases). Germline CDR1 reads DFQATT; CDR2 reads SNEGSKA (reference sequence). The CDR3 contains 12 residues. With 3 bases removed from V and 7 bases from J, the gap between germline ends came to 12 bases. CDR3: CSARGGGGEAFF. The CDR3, as DNA: TGCAGTGCTAGGGGAGGGGGAGGTGAAGCTTTCTTT.

This clonotype has a handful of counts. The rearrangement links TRBV6-5 to TRBJ2-3; 12 bases agree with TRBD2. Losses at the gene ends were 6 bases for V and 2 bases for J; bases not matched to a gene: 6. This CDR3 region has 16 residues. Germline V lookup: CDR1 MNHEY, CDR2 SVGAGI. The CDR3 nucleotides read TGTGCCAGCAGCTCCGGACTAGCGGGGAACACAGATACGCAGTATTTT. Protein: CASSSGLAGNTDTQYF.

The chain joins TRBV30 to TRBJ2-7; 7 nucleotides line up with TRBD1. The J segment lost 2 bases and the V segment lost 2 bases, leaving 6 bases of the junction unmatched. CDR3 length: 14 amino acids. Germline V lookup: CDR1 GTSNPN, CDR2 SVGIG (reference sequence). CDR3 nucleotides: TGTGCCTGGAGTACAGGGGTAGGGACCTACGAGCAGTACTTC. This encodes CAWSTGVGTYEQYF.

The chain employs TRBV19 and TRBJ2-7, with 7 bases lining up with TRBD1. The junction had 5 bases not matched to a gene; V was cut back by 4 bases and J by 2 bases. Looked up from germline, CDR1 is LNHDA and CDR2 is SQIVND (reference sequence). There are 14 residues in the CDR3. The CDR3 DNA reads as TGTGCCAGTAGTACAGAGGGGGCGACCTACGAGCAGTACTTC. Translated: CASSTEGATYEQYF.

Note on this clonotype: In this CDR3 the conserved last residue, phenylalanine or tryptophan, is missing, so a read error is likely. The CDR3 nucleotides read TGCAGCGCGATCCCACAGGGGACATTCCTCCCCTACTACGAGCAGTACTCC. Translated, it gives CSAIPQGTFLPYYEQYS. This chain connects TRBV29-1 to TRBJ2-7; 7 bases match TRBD1. Germline CDR1 is SQVTM and CDR2 is ANQGSEA. V gave up 7 bases and J gave up 3 bases; unmatched junction bases: 21. The CDR3 covers 17 residues.

This clonotype occurred many times. As DNA, the CDR3 is TGTGCCAGCACCCCCCCCTGGGCTAGCGGGGGGGCCGCCAAAAACATTCAGTACTTC. Its protein product is CASTPPWASGGAAKNIQYF. This sequence joins TRBV7-2 and TRBJ2-4; TRBD2 aligns across 12 bases. The germline V gene has CDR1 SGHTA and CDR2 FQGNSA. V trimming: 7 bases; J trimming: 1 base; junction bases outside the gene matches: 14. The CDR3 consists of 19 residues.

The J gene is TRBJ2-7, the V gene TRBV12-5; D is uncertain. This CDR3 comprises 17 residues. V was shortened by 0 bases and J by 0 bases, with 15 bases between the two germline ends. Germline V gene data show CDR1 as LGHNT and CDR2 as FRNRAP. This CDR3 reads CASGLVNSGRYSYEQYF. The DNA of the CDR3 is TGTGCTAGTGGTTTGGTGAACTCCGGACGGTACTCCTACGAGCAGTACTTC. The whole variable domain, remainder taken from reference TRBV12-5 and TRBJ2-7, is DARVTQTPRHKVTEMGQEVTMRCQPILGHNTVFWYRQTMMQGLELLAYFRNRAPLDDSGMPKDRFSAEMPDATLATLKIQPSEPRDSAVYFCASGLVNSGRYSYEQYFGPGTRLTVT.

This clonotype appeared a few times. The V call is TRBV5-1, the J call TRBJ2-3; TRBD2 agrees at 11 bases. This CDR3 contains 15 residues. V trimming: 3 bases; J trimming: 2 bases; junction bases outside the gene matches: 2. CDR1 SGHRS and CDR2 YFSETQ come from the germline V gene. Written as DNA, the CDR3 is TGCGCCAGCAGCTCGACTAGCGGGGACACAGATACGCAGTATTTT. Translation gives CASSSTSGDTDTQYF. The variable domain in full, completed from reference TRBV5-1 and TRBJ2-3, reads KAGVTQTPRYLIKTRGQQVTLSCSPISGHRSVSWYQQTPGQGLQFLFEYFSETQRNKGNFPGRFSGRQFSNSRSEMNVSTLELGDSALYLCASSSTSGDTDTQYFGPGTRLTVL.

The sample holds many counts of this clonotype. This rearrangement joins TRBV6-5 to TRBJ2-2, with no clear D. CDR1 and CDR2 from the germline V gene are MNHEY and SVGAGI. This CDR3 is built from 12 residues. The V and J ends lost 9 bases and 4 bases respectively, with 9 bases between them. This chain's CDR3 is CASREATGELFF. The CDR3 coding sequence is TGTGCCAGTAGGGAAGCCACCGGGGAGCTGTTTTTT.

Many counts were recorded for this clonotype. The rearrangement joins TRBV9 to TRBJ2-3, with 8 bases lining up with TRBD2. V trimming: 4 bases; J trimming: 1 base; junction bases outside the gene matches: 2. The CDR3 is made up of 14 amino acids. Per the germline V gene, CDR1 is SGDLS and CDR2 is YYNGEE. The DNA of the CDR3 is TGTGCCAGCAGCCAAGCGGGGGGCACAGATACGCAGTATTTT. It codes for CASSQAGGTDTQYF.

The V gene is TRBV20-1, the J gene TRBJ2-3; D is undetermined. The germline V and J ends were trimmed by 3 bases and 2 bases, with 12 bases remaining between them. Germline CDR1 reads DFQATT; CDR2 reads SNEGSKA (reference sequence). The CDR3 length is 14 residues. For the CDR3, the DNA is TGCAGTGCTAGTGACCAAAGGGACACAGATACGCAGTATTTT. Protein product: CSASDQRDTDTQYF.

This clonotype was seen a few times. The V and J genes are TRBV20-1 and TRBJ1-3; 9 positions match TRBD1. CDR1 and CDR2 from the germline V gene are DFQATT and SNEGSKA (reference sequence). V gave up 3 bases and J gave up 3 bases; unmatched junction bases: 12. The CDR3 has 17 residues. CDR3 nucleotides: TGCAGTGCTAGCCGAATGGACAGGGGCGGCGGTGGAAACACCATATATTTT. Translated, it gives CSASRMDRGGGGNTIYF.

This clonotype was observed many times. The chain recombines TRBV2 with TRBJ2-5; 12 bases line up with TRBD1. Losses at the gene ends were 7 bases for V and 5 bases for J; bases not matched to a gene: 5. Looked up from germline, CDR1 is SNHLY and CDR2 is FYNNEI. This CDR3 has 14 residues. This CDR3 is CASTGTGGVETQYF. Written as DNA, the CDR3 is TGTGCCAGCACCGGGACAGGGGGCGTGGAGACCCAGTACTTC.

The rearrangement joins TRBV27 to TRBJ2-3; 11 nucleotides line up with TRBD2. Germline values: CDR1 MNHEY, CDR2 SMNVEV (reference sequence). The CDR3 runs 16 residues. The J segment lost 8 bases and the V segment lost 3 bases, leaving 10 bases of the junction unmatched. The CDR3 spells CASSLDTSGSLSTQYF. The CDR3, as DNA: TGTGCCAGCAGTTTGGACACTAGCGGGAGTCTAAGTACGCAGTATTTT.